This entry lists 27 T cell receptor beta chains sequenced from one sample in a study of T cells in Graves' hyperthyroidism and ophthalmopathy. The CDR3 regions of TCR beta were amplified from RNA transcripts. The HTBI primer set served for first-round RT-PCR of the TCR CDR3. One entry per CDR3 protein, called by TCRdb with MiXCR from the multiplex PCR reads. The sample yields about 340,000 distinct CDR3 sequences, about 20% seen once. Sample: blood. The origin of the receptors is a woman in her 50s with Graves' hyperthyroidism.

The genes are TRBV9 and TRBJ2-3; no clear D. V lost 0 bases and J lost 1, with 9 bases in between. Germline V lookup: CDR1 SGDLS, CDR2 YYNGEE. The CDR3 is 15 amino acids. The CDR3 loop is CASSVEGLRTDTQYF. Written as DNA, the CDR3 is TGTGCCAGCAGCGTAGAGGGCTTACGCACAGATACGCAGTATTTT.

This clonotype appeared many times. The chain joins TRBV7-8 to TRBJ2-1; D is possibly TRBD2 (6 bases). The germline V gene has CDR1 SGHVS and CDR2 FQNEAQ. Deletions cut 2 bases from V and 4 bases from J, with 12 bases between. The CDR3 covers 15 residues. This CDR3 reads CASSLWTTVYNEQFF. CDR3 DNA: TGTGCCAGCAGCTTATGGACTACAGTTTACAATGAGCAGTTCTTC. The whole variable domain, remainder taken from reference TRBV7-8 and TRBJ2-1, is GAGVSQSPRYKVAKRGQDVALRCDPISGHVSLFWYQQALGQGPEFLTYFQNEAQLDKSGLPSDRFFAERPEGSVSTLKIQRTQQEDSAVYLCASSLWTTVYNEQFFGPGTRLTVL.

This clonotype was recorded at least ten times. CDR3: CASSFGGAGGEKLFF. The CDR3 region has the DNA TGTGCCAGCAGCTTTGGGGGCGCCGGCGGTGAAAAACTGTTTTTT. The chain has TRBV7-2 and TRBJ1-4; possibly TRBD1 for D (6 bases). The CDR3 has 15 amino acids. Germline V gene data show CDR1 as SGHTA and CDR2 as FQGNSA. Trimming stripped 3 bases from V and 7 bases from J, with 15 bases between.

The chain recombines TRBV29-1 with TRBJ1-1; D gene ambiguous. The CDR3 sequence is 11 residues long. From germline, CDR1 is SQVTM and CDR2 ANQGSEA. V was pared by 5 bases and J by 0 bases, with 4 bases between. The DNA for the CDR3 is TGCAGCGTTCCCTTGAACACTGAAGCTTTCTTT. This encodes CSVPLNTEAFF.

In this sample, this clonotype turned up many times. V usage is TRBV11-2 and J usage is TRBJ1-2, with D possibly being TRBD1 (6 bases). There are 15 residues in the CDR3. V lost 1 base, J lost 6 bases, and 15 bases lay in between. In germline, CDR1 is SGHAT, CDR2 FQNNGV. CDR3 sequence: CASSLGPQGRDGYTF. CDR3 nucleotide sequence: TGTGCCAGCAGCTTAGGGCCTCAGGGGCGGGATGGCTACACCTTC. The complete variable domain, with remaining parts taken from reference TRBV11-2 and TRBJ1-2, reads EAGVAQSPRYKIIEKRQSVAFWCNPISGHATLYWYQQILGQGPKLLIQFQNNGVVDDSQLPKDRFSAERLKGVDSTLKIQPAKLEDSAVYLCASSLGPQGRDGYTFGSGTRLTVV.

This clonotype was counted between two and nine times. V gene TRBV29-1 combines with J gene TRBJ1-2, with unresolved D. Germline CDR1 is SQVTM and CDR2 is ANQGSEA. With 3 bases removed from V and 8 bases from J, the gap between germline ends came to 10 bases. This CDR3 contains 11 residues. CDR3 nucleotide sequence: TGCAGCGTTGATTCCACTCTAGGCTACACCTTC. It encodes CSVDSTLGYTF. Combining the CDR3 with reference TRBV29-1 and TRBJ1-2 gives the whole variable domain SAVISQKPSRDICQRGTSLTIQCQVDSQVTMMFWYRQQPGQSLTLIATANQGSEATYESGFVIDKFPISRPNLTFSTLTVSNMSPEDSSIYLCSVDSTLGYTFGSGTRLTVV.

This clonotype has a handful of counts. V gene TRBV20-1 combines with J gene TRBJ2-7, with 8 bases matching TRBD1. The CDR3 loop spans 13 amino acids. After removal of 4 bases from V and 3 bases from J, the junction contained 5 bases not matched to a gene. CDR1 and CDR2 from the germline V gene are DFQATT and SNEGSKA (reference sequence). The CDR3 DNA reads as TGCAGTGCTAAAGGACAGGGTATCTACGAGCAGTACTTC. It specifies CSAKGQGIYEQYF.

A note on this clonotype: A junction end diverges from the germline sequence, so it may reflect a read error. V gene TRBV7-3 combines with J gene TRBJ2-1; TRBD2 matches at 7 bases. Germline V gene sequence: CDR1 SGHTA, CDR2 FQGTGA. This CDR3 region has 16 residues. CDR3 sequence: CASSQVGAGVGNEQFF. The CDR3 nucleotides are TGCGCCAGCAGCCAAGTCGGGGCGGGAGTCGGCAATGAGCAGTTCTTC. Drawing the rest from reference TRBV7-3 and TRBJ2-1, the complete variable domain is GAGVSQTPSNKVTEKGKYVELRCDPISGHTALYWYRQSLGQGPEFLIYFQGTGAADDSGLPNDRFFAVRPEGSVSTLKIQRTERGDSAVYLCASSQVGAGVGNEQFFGPGTRLTVL.

The chain recombines TRBV20-1 with TRBJ1-4; D possibly corresponds to TRBD1 (5 bases). The germline V gene has CDR1 DFQATT and CDR2 SNEGSKA (reference sequence). With 3 bases removed from V and 7 bases from J, the gap between germline ends came to 15 bases. CDR3 size: 14 residues. CDR3 sequence: CSASPSQGGEKLFF. CDR3 coding DNA: TGCAGTGCTAGTCCCTCCCAGGGTGGTGAAAAACTGTTTTTT.

This clonotype was observed a few times. The chain uses TRBV7-3 and TRBJ1-1; weak D call: TRBD1 (5 bases). Germline assignment: CDR1 SGHTA and CDR2 FQGTGA. The CDR3 is made up of 13 amino acids. V lost 6 bases and J lost 6, with 14 bases in between. The CDR3 DNA follows: TGTGCCAGCAGAGGAGAGGGGCTTTCTGAAGCTTTCTTT. It is translated as CASRGEGLSEAFF.

This clonotype was recorded at least ten times. This chain's CDR3 is CASSLRQSGWEQYV. The CDR3 DNA reads as TGTGCCAGCAGCTTACGACAGTCCGGGTGGGAGCAGTACGTC. The rearrangement uses TRBV7-3 and TRBJ2-7; tentative D call: TRBD1 (5 bases). The CDR3 length is 14 residues. Trimming took 2 bases from V and 7 from J, leaving 15 bases between them. Germline V gives CDR1 SGHTA, CDR2 FQGTGA.

This clonotype was picked up many times. J is TRBJ1-2 and V is TRBV11-2; 8 bases align to TRBD1. Per the germline V gene, CDR1 is SGHAT and CDR2 is FQNNGV. The CDR3 runs to 13 residues. V lost 5 bases and J lost 6; bases outside the gene matches: 5. Here the CDR3 reads CASSDARGHGYTF. The CDR3 DNA is TGTGCCAGCAGCGACGCCAGGGGGCATGGCTACACCTTC.

At least ten counts were recorded for this clonotype. This rearrangement joins TRBV12-3 or TRBV12-4 to TRBJ2-5; possibly TRBD1 for D (6 bases). The CDR3 is 16 residues long. Trimming took off 7 bases at V and 2 bases at J, with 20 bases between the two ends. CDR3: CASTLGAVRPQETQYF. The CDR3 region has the DNA TGTGCCAGCACCCTGGGGGCGGTACGACCTCAAGAGACCCAGTACTTC.

The sample holds many counts of this clonotype. The J gene is TRBJ2-1, the V gene TRBV5-1; 9 nucleotides align to TRBD2. V gave up 4 bases and J gave up 5 bases; unmatched junction bases: 7. Germline V gene sequence: CDR1 SGHRS, CDR2 YFSETQ. This CDR3 is 15 amino acids long. This chain's CDR3 is CASSPSGISHNEQFF. The CDR3, as DNA: TGCGCCAGCAGCCCTAGCGGGATTTCCCACAATGAGCAGTTCTTC.

This clonotype has at least ten counts. The chain carries TRBV2 and TRBJ1-4; no reliable D call. Germline CDR1 reads SNHLY; CDR2 reads FYNNEI. Trimming removed 3 bases from V and 8 bases from J, with 13 bases in between. The CDR3 sequence is 14 residues long. The CDR3 DNA follows: TGTGCCAGCAGTGACTCGGGAAACGGGGAAAAACTGTTTTTT. Translated, it gives CASSDSGNGEKLFF.

This chain uses TRBV5-1 with TRBJ2-1; the D call may be TRBD1 or TRBD2 (5 bases each). Trimming took off 2 bases at V and 4 bases at J, with 25 bases between the two ends. Germline V gives CDR1 SGHRS, CDR2 YFSETQ. This CDR3 contains 19 residues. CDR3 sequence reads: CASSLSQEADLYSYNEQFF. The CDR3 DNA sequence: TGCGCCAGCAGCTTATCACAGGAGGCGGACCTCTATTCTTACAATGAGCAGTTCTTC.

J is TRBJ1-1 and V is TRBV5-1, with a tentative D call TRBD1 (5 bases). The CDR3 spans 15 residues. Germline CDR1 and CDR2: SGHRS and YFSETQ. Between the trimmed V and J ends, which lost 2 bases and 3 bases, there was a span of 14 bases. The CDR3, as DNA: TGCGCCAGCAGCTTTGGGAGAGGGGCGGACACTGAAGCTTTCTTT. Amino acids: CASSFGRGADTEAFF.

This clonotype was seen repeatedly, ten times or more. V is TRBV19 and J is TRBJ2-1, with 9 bases fitting TRBD2. The CDR3 runs 15 residues. V lost 6 bases and J lost 6; bases outside the gene matches: 9. The germline gives CDR1 LNHDA, CDR2 SQIVND (reference sequence). CDR3 residues: CASRFSGSKPNEQFF. The CDR3 coding sequence is TGTGCCAGTAGGTTTAGCGGGAGTAAGCCCAATGAGCAGTTCTTC.

This clonotype was recorded many times. The chain recombines TRBV12-3 or TRBV12-4 with TRBJ2-2, with D possibly being TRBD1 (5 bases). Trimming cost V 5 bases and J 5 bases, with 15 bases left between them. The CDR3 length is 15 residues. CDR3 sequence reads: CASSPQGASTGELFF. CDR3 nucleotide sequence: TGTGCCAGCAGTCCGCAGGGCGCGAGTACCGGGGAGCTGTTTTTT.

In its sample, this clonotype was seen a few times. The chain has TRBV9 and TRBJ1-2, with 10 bases identical to TRBD1. Germline assignment: CDR1 SGDLS and CDR2 YYNGEE. V was clipped by 3 bases and J by 5 bases; unmatched bases: 13. CDR3 length: 17 residues. CDR3 coding DNA: TGTGCCAGCAGCGCCGGGACAGGGGAGATTAGAGGATATGGCTACACCTTC. Its translation: CASSAGTGEIRGYGYTF.

This clonotype has more than one count but fewer than ten. V is TRBV2 and J is TRBJ2-6; 9 positions match TRBD1. Germline lookup yields CDR1 SNHLY and CDR2 FYNNEI. The CDR3 consists of 16 residues. The V and J ends lost 7 bases and 0 bases, in that order; junction bases with no gene match: 4. Here the CDR3 reads CASKTGGVSGANVLTF. CDR3 sequence (DNA): TGTGCCAGCAAGACAGGGGGAGTCTCTGGGGCCAACGTCCTGACTTTC. The whole variable domain, remainder taken from reference TRBV2 and TRBJ2-6, is EPEVTQTPSHQVTQMGQEVILRCVPISNHLYFYWYRQILGQKVEFLVSFYNNEISEKSEIFDDQFSVERPDGSNFTLKIRSTKLEDSAMYFCASKTGGVSGANVLTFGAGSRLTVL.

This clonotype occurred a few times. The chain couples TRBV7-9 to TRBJ1-2; possible D gene TRBD1, 6 bases. Trimming took off 5 bases at V and 4 bases at J, with 14 bases between the two ends. Germline-derived CDR1 and CDR2 are SEHNR and FQNEAQ (reference sequence). This CDR3 has 14 residues. This chain's CDR3 is CASSDSGQLYGYTF. CDR3 nucleotide sequence: TGTGCCAGCAGCGATTCAGGACAGCTCTATGGCTACACCTTC.

This clonotype was seen many times. The chain joins TRBV5-1 to TRBJ2-7; possible D gene TRBD2, 6 bases. The V end was cut by 0 bases, the J end by 2 bases, with 21 bases between. The CDR3 length is 18 residues. Germline V gives CDR1 SGHRS, CDR2 YFSETQ. CDR3 nucleotide sequence: TGCGCCAGCAGCTTGGTACCTAGCGAGGGACCCATTGCCTACGAGCAGTACTTC. It yields the protein CASSLVPSEGPIAYEQYF.

This clonotype was counted ten times or more. V is TRBV7-2 and J is TRBJ1-3; the D gene is possibly TRBD1 (5 bases). This CDR3 contains 14 residues. Per the germline V gene, CDR1 is SGHTA and CDR2 is FQGNSA. Trimming pared 2 bases from V and 4 bases from J, leaving 9 bases between. The CDR3: CASSLPGGGNTIYF. The CDR3 nucleotides are TGTGCCAGCAGCTTACCGGGGGGGGGAAACACCATATATTTT. Together with reference TRBV7-2 and TRBJ1-3, the CDR3 gives the full variable domain: GAGVSQSPSNKVTEKGKDVELRCDPISGHTALYWYRQSLGQGLEFLIYFQGNSAPDKSGLPSDRFSAERTGGSVSTLTIQRTQQEDSAVYLCASSLPGGGNTIYFGEGSWLTVV.

This clonotype was seen repeatedly, ten times or more. CDR3 amino acids: CASRTSPSFRGLNSPLHF. In DNA form, the CDR3 reads TGTGCCAGCAGAACATCTCCATCATTCAGGGGGTTGAATTCACCCCTCCACTTT. The chain combines TRBV28 with TRBJ1-6; 7 nucleotides align to TRBD1. Germline V gives CDR1 MDHEN, CDR2 SYDVKM. The CDR3 is made up of 18 amino acids. V lost 6 bases, J lost 7 bases, and 18 bases stayed unmatched.

This clonotype was seen at least ten times. The chain uses TRBV18 and TRBJ2-5; D remains ambiguous. The CDR3 extends over 14 amino acids. Germline V gene data show CDR1 as KGHSH and CDR2 as LQKENI. V was clipped by 2 bases and J by 4 bases, with 11 bases between them. The CDR3 region has the DNA TGTGCCAGCTCACCAGCGGTAATGCGAGAGACCCAGTACTTC. The encoded protein is CASSPAVMRETQYF.

The V and J genes are TRBV18 and TRBJ2-2; TRBD2 is a possible D gene (5 bases). The CDR3 sequence is 14 residues long. CDR1 and CDR2 (germline): KGHSH, LQKENI. With 4 bases removed from V and 4 bases from J, the gap between germline ends came to 10 bases. For the CDR3, the DNA is TGTGCCAGCTCACTCGGGGATTTCACCGGGGAGCTGTTTTTT. Amino acid sequence: CASSLGDFTGELFF.